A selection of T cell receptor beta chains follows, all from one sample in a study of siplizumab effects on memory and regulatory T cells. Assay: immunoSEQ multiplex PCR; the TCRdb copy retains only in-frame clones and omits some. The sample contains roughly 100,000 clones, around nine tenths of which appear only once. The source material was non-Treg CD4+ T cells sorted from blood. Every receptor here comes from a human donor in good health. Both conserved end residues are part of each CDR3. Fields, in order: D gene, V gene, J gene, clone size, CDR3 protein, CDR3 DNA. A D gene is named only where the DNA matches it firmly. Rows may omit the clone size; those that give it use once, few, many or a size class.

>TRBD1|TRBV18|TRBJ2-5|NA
CASSLGQTQETQYF
TGTGCCAGCTCGCTGGGACAGACTCAAGAGACCCAGTACTTC
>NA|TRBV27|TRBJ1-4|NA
CASSTRFPVEKLFF
TGTGCCAGCAGTACCAGGTTCCCAGTAGAAAAACTGTTTTTT
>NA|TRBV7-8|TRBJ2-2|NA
CASSRRVPGELFF
TGTGCCAGCAGCCGCAGGGTTCCCGGGGAGCTGTTTTTT
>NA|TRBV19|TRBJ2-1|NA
CASSIDPSDGEQFF
TGTGCCAGTAGTATAGATCCTAGCGACGGTGAGCAGTTCTTC
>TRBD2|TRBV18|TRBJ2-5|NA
CASSPPGRGTETQYF
TGTGCCAGCTCACCACCGGGGCGGGGGACAGAGACCCAGTACTTC
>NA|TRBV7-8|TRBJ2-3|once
CASRSGWQVRTDTQYF
TGTGCCAGCAGGTCCGGGTGGCAGGTCCGCACAGATACGCAGTATTTT
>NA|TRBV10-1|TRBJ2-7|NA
CASSEKGPSYEQYF
TGCGCCAGCAGTGAAAAGGGCCCCTCCTACGAGCAGTACTTC
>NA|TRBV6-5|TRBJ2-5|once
CASSSHAGTQYF
TGTGCCAGCAGTTCCCACGCTGGGACCCAGTACTTC
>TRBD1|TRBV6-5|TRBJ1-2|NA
CASSYDRGRGYGYTF
TGTGCCAGCAGTTACGACAGGGGGCGGGGGTATGGCTACACCTTC
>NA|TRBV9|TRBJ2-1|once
CASSVVLSGNEQFF
TGTGCCAGCAGCGTAGTTCTCTCGGGCAATGAGCAGTTCTTC
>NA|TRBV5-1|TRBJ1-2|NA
CASKTTGYGYTF
TGCGCCAGCAAGACCACTGGGTATGGCTACACCTTC
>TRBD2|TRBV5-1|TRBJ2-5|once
CASSSRTSGTQETQYF
TGCGCCAGCAGCTCACGGACTAGCGGGACCCAAGAGACCCAGTACTTC
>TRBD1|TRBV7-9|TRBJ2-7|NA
CASAATGPFEQYF
TGTGCCAGCGCCGCGACAGGGCCATTCGAGCAGTACTTC
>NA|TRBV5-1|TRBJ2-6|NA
CASSLPDSSGANVLTF
TGCGCCAGCAGCTTACCGGACAGCTCTGGGGCCAACGTCCTGACTTTC
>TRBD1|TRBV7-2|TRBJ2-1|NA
CASSPRDRSFGEQFF
TGTGCCAGCAGCCCCCGGGACAGGAGTTTCGGTGAGCAGTTCTTC
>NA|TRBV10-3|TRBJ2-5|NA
CAISGLGTGQETQYF
TGTGCCATTTCGGGCCTTGGGACGGGACAAGAGACCCAGTACTTC
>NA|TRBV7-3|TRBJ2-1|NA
CASSFRGESYNEQFF
TGTGCCAGCAGCTTTAGAGGGGAATCTTACAATGAGCAGTTCTTC
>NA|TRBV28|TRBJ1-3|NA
CASHVGTSGNTIYF
TGTGCCAGCCACGTGGGCACCTCTGGAAACACCATATATTTT
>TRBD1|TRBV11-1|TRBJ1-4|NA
CASSHPGTAVEKLFF
TGTGCCAGCAGCCACCCCGGGACAGCCGTTGAAAAACTGTTTTTT
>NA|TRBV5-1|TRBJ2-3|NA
CASSPKADTQYF
TGCGCCAGCAGCCCGAAGGCAGATACGCAGTATTTT
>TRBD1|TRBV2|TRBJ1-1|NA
CASSEGTGGLTEAFF
TGTGCCAGCAGTGAAGGGACAGGGGGTTTGACTGAAGCTTTCTTT
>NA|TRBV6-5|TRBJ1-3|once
CASSTVRGSATIYF
TGTGCCAGCAGTACAGTCCGCGGCTCAGCCACCATATATTTT
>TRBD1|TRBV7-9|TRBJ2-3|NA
CASSFRGRTDTQYF
TGTGCCAGCAGCTTCAGGGGGCGAACAGATACGCAGTATTTT
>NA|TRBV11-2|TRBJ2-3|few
CASSLRNGTSTDTQYF
TGTGCCAGCAGCCTACGTAACGGCACTAGCACAGATACGCAGTATTTT
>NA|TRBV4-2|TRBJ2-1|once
CASSQVGGLVEASSYNEQFF
TGTGCCAGCAGCCAAGTAGGGGGATTAGTAGAGGCCTCCTCCTACAATGAGCAGTTCTTC
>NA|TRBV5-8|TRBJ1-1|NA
CASSHIGARDTEAFF
TGTGCCAGCAGCCATATCGGGGCCCGGGACACTGAAGCTTTCTTT
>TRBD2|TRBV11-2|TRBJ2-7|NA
CASRPGTSGYEQYF
TGTGCCAGCAGACCAGGGACTAGCGGCTACGAGCAGTACTTC
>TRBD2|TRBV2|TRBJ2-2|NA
CASSDISGLLNTGELFF
TGTGCCAGCAGTGATATTAGCGGGCTTTTGAACACCGGGGAGCTGTTTTTT
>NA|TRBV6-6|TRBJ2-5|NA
CASSYAGEETQYF
TGTGCCAGCAGTTATGCCGGGGAAGAGACCCAGTACTTC
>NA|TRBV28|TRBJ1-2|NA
CASSSTGYTNYGYTF
TGTGCCAGCAGTTCGACAGGTTATACTAACTATGGCTACACCTTC
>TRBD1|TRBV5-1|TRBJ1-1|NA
CASSFSGTGVTEAFF
TGCGCCAGCAGCTTCTCCGGGACAGGGGTTACTGAAGCTTTCTTT
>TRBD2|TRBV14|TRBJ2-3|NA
CASSQVGGGRGADTQYF
TGTGCCAGCAGCCAAGTAGGAGGCGGGAGAGGTGCAGATACGCAGTATTTT
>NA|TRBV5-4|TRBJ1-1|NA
CASSLRGGTEAFF
TGTGCCAGCAGCTTGAGGGGGGGCACTGAAGCTTTCTTT
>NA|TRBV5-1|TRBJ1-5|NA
CASSLTSGGNQPQHF
TGCGCCAGCAGCTTAACTTCAGGGGGCAATCAGCCCCAGCATTTT
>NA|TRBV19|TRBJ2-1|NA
CASSRIMGPEQFF
TGTGCCAGTAGTAGAATAATGGGACCGGAGCAGTTCTTC
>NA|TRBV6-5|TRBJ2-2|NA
CASSSVRTGELFF
TGTGCCAGCAGTTCCGTTAGGACCGGGGAGCTGTTTTTT
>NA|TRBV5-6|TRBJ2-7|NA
CASSLERGSEQYF
TGTGCCAGCAGCTTGGAACGTGGGAGCGAGCAGTACTTC
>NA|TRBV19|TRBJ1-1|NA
CASSISGTVNTEAFF
TGTGCCAGTAGTATATCCGGGACGGTGAACACTGAAGCTTTCTTT
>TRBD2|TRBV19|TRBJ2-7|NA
CASTLGASGRYEQYF
TGTGCCAGTACTCTCGGGGCTAGCGGGAGGTACGAGCAGTACTTC
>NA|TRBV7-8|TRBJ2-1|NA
CASSSTVLGGEQFF
TGTGCCAGCAGCTCAACTGTATTGGGGGGTGAGCAGTTCTTC
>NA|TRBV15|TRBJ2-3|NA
CATRRGARTDTQYF
TGTGCCACCCGTCGGGGGGCTCGGACAGATACGCAGTATTTT
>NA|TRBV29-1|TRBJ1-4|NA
CSTGRLTTNEKLFF
TGCAGCACGGGACGCCTGACAACTAATGAAAAACTGTTTTTT
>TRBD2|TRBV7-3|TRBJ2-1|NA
CASSLLAGRADEQFF
TGTGCCAGCAGCTTATTAGCGGGACGGGCTGATGAGCAGTTCTTC
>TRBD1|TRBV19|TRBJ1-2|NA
CAAQGAKVGYTF
TGTGCCGCACAGGGGGCTAAGGTTGGCTACACCTTC
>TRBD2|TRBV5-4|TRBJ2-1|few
CASSLGLAGDQFF
TGTGCCAGCAGCTTGGGACTAGCGGGAGACCAGTTCTTC
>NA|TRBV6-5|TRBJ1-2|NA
CASSYATSGYGYTF
TGTGCCAGCAGTTACGCGACTTCAGGTTATGGCTACACCTTC
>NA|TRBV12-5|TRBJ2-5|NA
CASGFSGETQYF
TGTGCTAGTGGTTTCTCTGGGGAGACCCAGTACTTC
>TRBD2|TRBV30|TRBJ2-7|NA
CAWSVGLAVRYEQYF
TGTGCCTGGAGTGTCGGGCTAGCGGTTCGATACGAGCAGTACTTC
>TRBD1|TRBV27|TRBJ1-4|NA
CASSFRGRNEKLFF
TGTGCCAGCAGTTTCAGGGGGAGGAATGAAAAACTGTTTTTT